A selection of T cell receptor beta chains follows, all from one sample in a study of T cells in Graves' hyperthyroidism and ophthalmopathy. TCRdb analysed the multiplex PCR reads with MiXCR anew, one entry per CDR3 protein. The table lists roughly 500,000 distinct CDR3 sequences, approximately 25% of them singletons. The sequenced sample consisted of blood. All receptors derive from a woman aged 25 to 45 with Graves' ophthalmopathy. CDR3s include the opening cysteine and the closing phenylalanine or tryptophan. A D gene is named only where the DNA matches it firmly. Clone sizes are given selectively: once, few, many, or a class where the clone is expanded.

clone_size | d_call | j_call | v_call | cdr3_aa | cdr3_nt
many | . | TRBJ1-2 | TRBV11-1 | CASSLSEANYGYTF | TGTGCCAGCAGCTTAAGCGAAGCTAACTATGGCTACACCTTC
many | TRBD1 | TRBJ2-7 | TRBV6-1 | CASSPTGYSGQYF | TGTGCCAGCAGCCCGACAGGGTACTCTGGGCAGTACTTC
. | TRBD1 | TRBJ2-7 | TRBV2 | CASIGTESNEQYF | TGTGCCAGCATCGGGACAGAAAGTAACGAGCAGTACTTC
many | . | TRBJ1-2 | TRBV11-2 | CASSLVDTANYGYTF | TGTGCCAGCAGCTTAGTTGACACAGCTAACTATGGCTACACCTTC
many | . | TRBJ2-7 | TRBV6-1 | CASSVTSGPLEQYF | TGTGCCAGCAGTGTGACTTCAGGGCCCCTAGAGCAGTACTTC
. | TRBD1 | TRBJ2-7 | TRBV18 | CASSPSTGAGEQYF | TGTGCCAGCTCACCATCTACAGGGGCGGGCGAGCAGTACTTC
many | . | TRBJ2-5 | TRBV19 | CASRQIGETQYF | TGTGCCAGTAGGCAAATTGGCGAGACCCAGTACTTC
few | . | TRBJ1-6 | TRBV5-1 | CASSLGQNNSPLHF | TGCGCCAGCAGCTTGGGACAGAATAATTCACCCCTCCACTTT
few | . | TRBJ2-1 | TRBV6-2/TRBV6-3 | CASSTDIQVPANEQFF | TGTGCCAGCAGCACCGATATACAGGTTCCAGCGAATGAGCAGTTCTTC
. | . | TRBJ1-1 | TRBV12-3/TRBV12-4 | CASSLIPDGEAFF | TGTGCCAGCAGTTTAATACCGGACGGTGAAGCTTTCTTT
many | . | TRBJ1-1 | TRBV30 | CAWSHKGPYAEAFF | TGTGCCTGGAGCCACAAGGGCCCCTACGCGGAAGCTTTCTTT
. | . | TRBJ1-2 | TRBV11-1 | CASSLDIGRGDRYSGYTF | TGTGCCAGCAGCTTAGATATTGGGCGGGGAGACCGCTATAGCGGCTACACCTTC
. | . | TRBJ1-5 | TRBV12-3/TRBV12-4 | CASSLGWVGQPQHF | TGTGCCAGCAGTTTAGGGTGGGTGGGTCAGCCCCAGCATTTT
many | TRBD1 | TRBJ1-2 | TRBV11-2 | CASSKVGTGGNYGYTF | TGTGCCAGCAGTAAAGTTGGGACAGGGGGGAACTATGGCTACACCTTC
. | . | TRBJ2-2 | TRBV29-1 | CSVNPGAHTGELFF | TGCAGCGTGAACCCCGGGGCTCACACCGGGGAGCTGTTTTTT
. | TRBD2 | TRBJ2-7 | TRBV6-2/TRBV6-3 | CASSDPGLGYREQYF | TGTGCCAGCAGTGACCCGGGACTAGGATACCGCGAGCAGTACTTC
. | . | TRBJ2-4 | TRBV6-1 | CASGQGIGIQYF | TGTGCCTCGGGGCAGGGAATTGGCATTCAGTACTTC
. | . | TRBJ1-6 | TRBV7-2 | CASRRPGSSYNSPLHF | TGTGCCAGCAGACGCCCGGGGAGCTCCTATAATTCACCCCTCCACTTT
few | . | TRBJ2-2 | TRBV11-2 | CASSSPGGGGTGELFF | TGTGCCAGCAGCTCCCCGGGGGGCGGGGGTACCGGGGAGCTGTTTTTT
many | . | TRBJ1-1 | TRBV19 | CASGTVMNTEAFF | TGTGCCAGTGGGACTGTGATGAACACTGAAGCTTTCTTT
few | TRBD1 | TRBJ1-2 | TRBV7-2 | CASTSWAGGSGYTF | TGTGCCAGCACCTCCTGGGCAGGGGGCAGTGGCTACACCTTC
. | . | TRBJ1-2 | TRBV24-1 | CATSFGGGGGYTF | TGTGCCACCAGTTTCGGCGGGGGGGGTGGCTACACCTTC
many | . | TRBJ1-2 | TRBV18 | CASSPEGSYGYTF | TGTGCCAGCTCACCAGAGGGGAGCTATGGCTACACCTTC
many | . | TRBJ1-2 | TRBV15 | CATSRDGNSQYGYTF | TGTGCCACCAGCAGAGATGGGAACAGCCAGTATGGCTACACCTTC
. | . | TRBJ1-3 | TRBV24-1 | CATSGSGEEAGNTIYF | TGTGCCACCAGTGGTTCGGGGGAAGAGGCTGGAAACACCATATATTTT
. | . | TRBJ1-1 | TRBV27 | CASSLTGSYEAFF | TGTGCCAGCAGTTTAACCGGCTCGTATGAAGCTTTCTTT
many | TRBD1 | TRBJ1-1 | TRBV6-2/TRBV6-3 | CASYAPGGTEAFF | TGTGCCAGCTATGCCCCAGGGGGCACTGAAGCTTTCTTT
many | TRBD1 | TRBJ1-1 | TRBV7-9 | CASSPPGGTEAFF | TGTGCCAGCAGTCCCCCAGGGGGCACTGAAGCTTTCTTT
. | TRBD2 | TRBJ2-2 | TRBV19 | CATCPWASGRSVGELFF | TGTGCCACCTGTCCGTGGGCTAGCGGGAGGTCGGTCGGGGAGCTGTTTTTT
. | TRBD2 | TRBJ2-7 | TRBV12-3/TRBV12-4 | CASSSPGTSVDEQYF | TGTGCCAGCAGTTCCCCCGGGACTAGCGTCGACGAGCAGTACTTC
many | . | TRBJ2-2 | TRBV6-1 | CASSTTPTGELFF | TGTGCCAGCAGCACTACACCCACCGGGGAGCTGTTTTTT
many | TRBD1 | TRBJ1-5 | TRBV19 | CASSIDPADRGPQPQHF | TGTGCCAGTAGTATAGACCCCGCGGACAGGGGGCCTCAGCCCCAGCATTTT
many | TRBD2 | TRBJ2-7 | TRBV7-2 | CASSLATGGRGASYEQYF | TGTGCCAGCAGCTTAGCTACTGGTGGGCGGGGGGCCTCCTACGAGCAGTACTTC
many | . | TRBJ1-1 | TRBV6-1 | CASCRDLVTEAFF | TGTGCCAGCTGCAGGGACCTGGTCACTGAAGCTTTCTTT
. | . | TRBJ2-5 | TRBV12-5 | CASGPPGEETQYF | TGTGCTAGTGGCCCCCCCGGAGAAGAGACCCAGTACTTC
few | . | TRBJ1-2 | TRBV19 | CASSIGYAVVGYTF | TGTGCCAGTAGTATAGGATACGCCGTCGTTGGCTACACCTTC
many | TRBD1 | TRBJ2-6 | TRBV6-2/TRBV6-3 | CASSPWTGDGANVLTF | TGTGCCAGCAGTCCATGGACAGGGGATGGGGCCAACGTCCTGACTTTC
many | . | TRBJ1-1 | TRBV7-3 | CASSLSARQGGTEAFF | TGTGCCAGCAGCTTAAGCGCACGCCAGGGAGGTACTGAAGCTTTCTTT
many | . | TRBJ1-5 | TRBV27 | CASSLSQGFQPQHF | TGTGCCAGCAGTTTATCACAGGGTTTTCAGCCCCAGCATTTT
. | . | TRBJ1-6 | TRBV3-1 | CASSEGFRKSNSPLHF | TGTGCCAGCAGCGAAGGATTTCGAAAGTCAAATTCACCCCTCCACTTT
many | . | TRBJ2-5 | TRBV6-5 | CASSAAAQTYDETQYF | TGTGCCAGCAGCGCCGCGGCCCAGACTTACGATGAGACCCAGTACTTC
many | . | TRBJ1-1 | TRBV7-2 | CASIRTRGVAFF | TGTGCCAGCATTCGGACACGCGGTGTGGCTTTCTTT
. | TRBD2 | TRBJ2-5 | TRBV3-1 | CASSQEAGAQYF | TGTGCCAGCAGCCAAGAAGCGGGGGCCCAGTACTTC
. | . | TRBJ1-3 | TRBV6-1 | CASRREGPGNTIYF | TGTGCCAGCAGAAGGGAGGGACCTGGAAACACCATATATTTT
once | . | TRBJ2-5 | TRBV9 | CASSVGLGVGLGETQYF | TGTGCCAGCAGCGTAGGTCTGGGAGTGGGCCTTGGGGAGACCCAGTACTTC
. | . | TRBJ1-3 | TRBV3-1 | CASSQGWFASGNTIYF | TGTGCCAGCAGCCAAGGGTGGTTTGCCTCTGGAAACACCATATATTTT
. | . | TRBJ1-1 | TRBV10-2 | CASSVGQEDGWGRAFF | TGCGCCAGCAGTGTCGGGCAGGAGGATGGGTGGGGGAGAGCTTTCTTT
. | TRBD1 | TRBJ1-5 | TRBV3-1 | CASSQLDRGQPQHF | TGTGCCAGCAGCCAACTTGACAGGGGACAGCCCCAGCATTTT
many | . | TRBJ2-7 | TRBV5-1 | CASSFLRDPNYEQYF | TGCGCCAGCAGCTTTCTCCGGGACCCTAACTACGAGCAGTACTTC
many | TRBD2 | TRBJ2-2 | TRBV9 | CASSESGGHNTGELFF | TGTGCCAGCAGCGAGAGCGGGGGGCACAACACCGGGGAGCTGTTTTTT
. | . | TRBJ1-2 | TRBV6-1 | CASSGGTRRDYGYTF | TGTGCCAGCAGCGGAGGGACAAGGCGGGACTATGGCTACACCTTC
few | . | TRBJ2-3 | TRBV28 | CASRGATGRPDTQYF | TGTGCCAGCAGGGGGGCGACAGGGAGGCCAGATACGCAGTATTTT
many | TRBD1 | TRBJ2-2 | TRBV7-6 | CASSLLGTGLHTGELFF | TGTGCCAGCAGCTTATTGGGGACAGGGCTTCACACCGGGGAGCTGTTTTTT
many | . | TRBJ1-1 | TRBV12-3/TRBV12-4 | CASTSDGNTEAFF | TGTGCCAGCACCTCAGATGGGAACACTGAAGCTTTCTTT
few | . | TRBJ1-5 | TRBV28 | CASSGGDISNQPQHF | TGTGCCAGCAGTGGCGGGGACATTAGCAATCAGCCCCAGCATTTT
few | . | TRBJ1-1 | TRBV12-3/TRBV12-4 | CASSLKQGGTEAFF | TGTGCCAGCAGTTTAAAACAGGGAGGTACTGAAGCTTTCTTT
many | . | TRBJ2-3 | TRBV29-1 | CSVETVFTDTQYF | TGCAGCGTTGAGACAGTCTTCACAGATACGCAGTATTTT
. | . | TRBJ1-5 | TRBV28 | CASSSPLDQPQHF | TGTGCCAGCAGTTCCCCTCTGGATCAGCCCCAGCATTTT
. | . | TRBJ1-1 | TRBV10-3 | CAISDVGNTEAFF | TGTGCCATTAGTGATGTAGGAAACACTGAAGCTTTCTTT